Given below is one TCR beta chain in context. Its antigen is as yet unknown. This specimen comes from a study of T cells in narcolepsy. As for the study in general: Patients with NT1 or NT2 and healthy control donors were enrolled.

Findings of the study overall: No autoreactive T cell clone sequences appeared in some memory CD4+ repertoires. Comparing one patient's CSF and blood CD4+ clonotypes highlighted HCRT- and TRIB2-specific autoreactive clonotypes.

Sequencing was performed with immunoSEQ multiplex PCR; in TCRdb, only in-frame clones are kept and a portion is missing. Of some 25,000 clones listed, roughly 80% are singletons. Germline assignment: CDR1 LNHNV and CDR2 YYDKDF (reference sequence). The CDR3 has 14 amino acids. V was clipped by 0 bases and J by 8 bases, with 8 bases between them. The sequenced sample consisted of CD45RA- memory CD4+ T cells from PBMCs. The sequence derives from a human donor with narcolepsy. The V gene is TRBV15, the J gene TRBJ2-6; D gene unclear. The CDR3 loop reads CATSRDRASNVLTF. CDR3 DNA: TGTGCCACCAGCAGAGATCGAGCTTCCAACGTCCTGACTTTC.